This is a list of T cell receptor beta chains from one sample in a study of blood T cell repertoires in COVID-19. TCRdb's table, derived via immunoSEQ multiplex PCR, lists solely in-frame clones and lacks some. The sample lists around 51,000 clones; approximately 90% were seen once. The sequencing input was peripheral blood. The receptor source for this set is a man in his sixties or seventies with acute or convalescent COVID-19. Each CDR3 is given with its conserved first and last residue. A D gene is named only where the DNA matches it firmly. Clone size is not always given. Where it is, it says once, few, many or a class for expanded clones.

D gene	V gene	clone size	J gene	CDR3 protein	CDR3 DNA
TRBD2	TRBV18	.	TRBJ2-1	CASSSLGGTGYNEQFF	TGTGCCAGCTCTAGCCTCGGGGGGACGGGATACAATGAGCAGTTCTTC
.	TRBV3-1/TRBV3-2	.	TRBJ1-1	CASSQEGGMNTEAFF	TGTGCCAGCAGCCAAGAAGGGGGTATGAACACTGAAGCTTTCTTT
TRBD2	TRBV9	.	TRBJ2-2	CASSVATIGGAGRPTGELFF	TGTGCCAGCAGCGTAGCTACAATAGGCGGAGCGGGGCGACCCACCGGGGAGCTGTTTTTT
.	TRBV6-1	.	TRBJ1-1	CASSELGPGMNTEAFF	TGTGCCAGCAGTGAATTAGGTCCAGGGATGAACACTGAAGCTTTCTTT
TRBD1	TRBV6-4	.	TRBJ2-1	CASAAQGDHNEQFF	TGTGCCAGCGCCGCCCAGGGGGACCACAATGAGCAGTTCTTC
.	TRBV4-3	.	TRBJ2-1	CASSQDYRWRGTSYNEQFF	TGCGCCAGCAGCCAAGATTATCGATGGAGGGGAACGTCCTACAATGAGCAGTTCTTC
TRBD1	TRBV19	.	TRBJ2-5	CASKGDSLGTQYF	TGTGCCAGTAAGGGGGACAGCCTTGGGACCCAGTACTTC
.	TRBV2	.	TRBJ2-7	CASSDSRQRSYEQYF	TGTGCCAGCAGTGATAGTAGACAGCGCTCCTACGAGCAGTACTTC
TRBD1	TRBV7-9	.	TRBJ1-4	CASTQKQGGNEKLFF	TGTGCCAGCACCCAGAAACAGGGGGGTAATGAAAAACTGTTTTTT
.	TRBV9	.	TRBJ2-3	CASSVGVGGRTDTQYF	TGTGCCAGCAGCGTAGGTGTTGGGGGCCGCACAGATACGCAGTATTTT
TRBD1	TRBV6-5	.	TRBJ1-6	CASSSTGTGVGSPLHF	TGTGCCAGCAGTTCGACAGGGACAGGGGTAGGTTCACCCCTCCACTTT
.	TRBV7-2	.	TRBJ1-2	CASSLVTWDGYTF	TGTGCCAGCAGCTTAGTGACATGGGATGGCTACACCTTC
TRBD1	TRBV5-1	.	TRBJ2-7	CASSFPGQVYEQYF	TGCGCCAGCAGCTTCCCTGGACAGGTCTACGAGCAGTACTTC
.	TRBV7-8	.	TRBJ2-2	CASSLYGAGELFF	TGTGCCAGCAGCTTATACGGGGCCGGGGAGCTGTTTTTT
.	TRBV6-2/TRBV6-3	.	TRBJ1-2	CASSYSRRGRALDYGYTF	TGTGCCAGCAGTTACTCGAGGCGGGGGCGAGCCTTGGACTATGGCTACACCTTC
.	TRBV10-3	.	TRBJ1-2	CAISESWAGYGYTF	TGTGCCATCAGTGAGTCTTGGGCAGGCTATGGCTACACCTTC
.	TRBV6-1	.	TRBJ1-2	CASSETGRLGAINYGYTF	TGTGCCAGCAGTGAAACGGGACGGTTGGGGGCGATTAACTATGGCTACACCTTC
TRBD1	TRBV15	.	TRBJ1-1	CATSTRDRDPFAFF	TGTGCCACCAGCACGCGGGACAGGGACCCCTTTGCTTTCTTT
.	TRBV25-1	.	TRBJ2-2	CASSKALGHSDDTGELFF	TGTGCCAGCAGTAAGGCACTAGGGCACAGCGACGACACCGGGGAGCTGTTTTTT
.	TRBV1	.	TRBJ2-7	CTSSQDDPGGTGGFEQYF	TGCACCAGCAGCCAAGATGACCCCGGGGGGACAGGGGGTTTTGAGCAGTACTTC
.	TRBV5-1	.	TRBJ1-2	CASSPTANYGYTF	TGCGCCAGCAGTCCTACAGCTAACTATGGCTACACCTTC
.	TRBV14	once	TRBJ2-5	CASSQISRVGETQYF	TGTGCCAGCAGCCAAATCAGCAGGGTCGGCGAGACCCAGTACTTC